These 4 T cell receptor beta chains originate from one sample sequenced in a study of OX40 agonist ivuxolimab in advanced cancers. The library was built by means of the immunoSEQ multiplex PCR assay. TCRdb carries this immuneACCESS record with in-frame sequences only. Its versions omit some clonotypes, under half of them owing to an unresolved V gene in the studies checked, with the rest unexplained. The sample table records 50,000 or so clones; approximately 85% of these occur just once. Under 3% of the sample is taken by the ten largest. The sequenced sample was CD4+ or CD8+ T cells sorted from blood, obtained in a trial of the OX40 agonist ivuxolimab. Receptor source: an adult with an advanced solid tumor such as melanoma, head and neck, liver or kidney cancer.

This chain joins TRBV4-1 and TRBJ1-2; 7 bases align to TRBD1. Germline V gene lookup returns CDR1 MGHRA and CDR2 YSYEKL. The CDR3 length is 16 residues. Trimming removed 3 bases from V and 3 bases from J; junction bases left unmatched: 10. CDR3 nucleotide sequence: TGCGCCAGCAGCCACTTCAGGGGGGGGGTGTACTATGGCTACACCTTC. Translated: CASSHFRGGVYYGYTF.

This chain connects TRBV7-2 to TRBJ2-1; D is possibly TRBD1 (6 bases). The CDR3 covers 14 residues. V was clipped by 1 base and J by 7 bases, with 11 bases between them. Germline V CDR1 and CDR2: SGHTA, FQGNSA. In DNA, the CDR3 is TGTGCCAGCAGCTTAGGCAGGGGTTTTAATGAGCAGTTCTTC. As protein: CASSLGRGFNEQFF.

The chain couples TRBV11-3 to TRBJ2-1, with 9 bases matching TRBD2. CDR3 length: 17 residues. Germline CDR1 is SGHNT and CDR2 is YENEEA. Germline trimming cut 1 base from V and 2 bases from J; bases unmatched to any gene: 6. The chain's CDR3 is CASSLVLAGAPYNEQFF. The CDR3 DNA is TGTGCCAGCAGCTTAGTGTTAGCGGGGGCTCCCTACAATGAGCAGTTCTTC.

The chain joins TRBV18 to TRBJ2-7; D perhaps matches TRBD1 (6 bases). The germline V and J ends were trimmed by 2 bases and 4 bases, with 12 bases remaining between them. The CDR3 contains 14 residues. CDR1 and CDR2 from the germline V gene are KGHSH and LQKENI. CDR3 DNA sequence: TGTGCCAGCTCACCAGGATTACAGGGATACGAGCAGTACTTC. As protein: CASSPGLQGYEQYF.